Listed below are T cell receptor beta chains from one sample, sequenced in a study of T cells after yellow fever vaccination. TCRdb redid the calling of the 5' RACE reads with MiXCR, one entry per CDR3 protein. The sample consists of some 300,000 distinct CDR3 sequences, around 10% of them appearing once. The sequencing here drew on CD4+ T cells sorted from PBMCs, taken 5 days after the yellow fever booster vaccination. All receptors derive from a man aged 18 to 30 who received the YFV17D yellow fever vaccine. Each CDR3 is given with its conserved first and last residue. The D gene is left open where the match is weak. The size entry is marked missing in some rows and otherwise reads once, few, many or a size class.

len,v_gene,d_gene,abundance,j_gene,CDR3aa,CDR3nt
13,TRBV12-3/TRBV12-4,.,few,TRBJ1-2,CASSLVGFGGYTF,TGTGCCAGCAGTTTAGTTGGATTTGGTGGCTACACCTTC
14,TRBV20-1,.,few,TRBJ2-3,CSARGAGDTDTQYF,TGCAGTGCCAGGGGGGCAGGGGACACAGATACGCAGTATTTT
15,TRBV12-3/TRBV12-4,.,.,TRBJ1-5,CASSLQGYSNQPQHF,TGTGCCAGCAGTTTACAGGGTTATAGCAATCAGCCCCAGCATTTT
13,TRBV6-1,.,.,TRBJ2-1,CASSPWSLGQQFF,TGTGCCAGCAGCCCCTGGAGCCTAGGACAGCAGTTCTTC
14,TRBV7-9,.,many,TRBJ1-3,CASSLAGSGNTIYF,TGTGCCAGCAGCTTGGCCGGTTCTGGAAACACCATATATTTT
15,TRBV18,TRBD1,few,TRBJ1-2,CASSPRTGTNYGYTF,TGTGCCAGCTCACCTCGGACAGGGACAAACTATGGCTACACCTTC
14,TRBV27,.,.,TRBJ1-1,CASSLYRTYTEAFF,TGTGCCAGCAGTTTATACAGGACTTACACTGAAGCTTTCTTT
14,TRBV20-1,TRBD1,few,TRBJ2-1,CSAKPGQGYNEQFF,TGCAGTGCTAAACCGGGACAGGGATACAATGAGCAGTTCTTC
13,TRBV12-3/TRBV12-4,.,.,TRBJ2-1,CASRNSPYNEQFF,TGTGCCAGCAGGAACTCCCCTTACAATGAGCAGTTCTTC
14,TRBV20-1,.,many,TRBJ2-7,CSASPGQSSYEQYF,TGCAGTGCTAGCCCGGGACAAAGCTCCTACGAGCAGTACTTC
17,TRBV12-3/TRBV12-4,.,.,TRBJ1-5,CASSRVIGDYSNQPQHF,TGTGCCAGCAGTAGGGTGATAGGCGACTATAGCAATCAGCCCCAGCATTTT
14,TRBV5-1,.,few,TRBJ1-5,CASSPVGGNQPQHF,TGCGCCAGCAGCCCCGTGGGGGGGAATCAGCCCCAGCATTTT
15,TRBV10-3,.,few,TRBJ1-1,CAIRDGGQGGTEAFF,TGTGCCATCAGGGACGGGGGGCAGGGCGGCACTGAAGCTTTCTTT
15,TRBV20-1,.,.,TRBJ1-6,CSARMVSSYNSPLHF,TGCAGTGCTAGAATGGTTAGCTCCTATAATTCACCCCTCCACTTT
14,TRBV7-9,.,few,TRBJ2-2,CASSLQGGPGELFF,TGTGCCAGCAGCTTACAAGGGGGGCCCGGGGAGCTGTTTTTT
13,TRBV6-1,.,.,TRBJ1-6,CASSDWKSLLFHF,TGTGCCAGCAGTGACTGGAAGTCGCTCCTATTCCACTTT
14,TRBV5-1,.,few,TRBJ1-1,CASSLTAMNTEAFF,TGCGCCAGCAGCTTAACTGCTATGAACACTGAAGCTTTCTTT
14,TRBV11-2,.,.,TRBJ1-1,CASSLAGQLRVAFF,TGTGCCAGCAGCTTAGCGGGACAATTGCGAGTAGCTTTCTTT
11,TRBV30,.,.,TRBJ2-7,CAWSVRVEQYF,TGTGCCTGGAGTGTAAGGGTCGAGCAGTACTTC
14,TRBV3-1,.,many,TRBJ1-5,CASSQTGLSQPQHF,TGTGCCAGCAGCCAAACAGGGTTAAGTCAGCCCCAGCATTTT
18,TRBV5-1,.,.,TRBJ1-3,CASSPLPAGPSSGNTIYF,TGCGCCAGCAGCCCGCTCCCGGCAGGACCCTCCTCTGGAAACACCATATATTTT
16,TRBV5-1,TRBD1,.,TRBJ2-2,CASSLSTGGNTGELFF,TGCGCCAGCAGCCTCTCGACAGGGGGGAACACCGGGGAGCTGTTTTTT
15,TRBV5-1,TRBD2,few,TRBJ2-5,CASSSSGGAAETQYF,TGCGCCAGCAGCTCAAGCGGGGGGGCCGCAGAGACCCAGTACTTC
15,TRBV5-5,.,many,TRBJ2-5,CASSLTRGWQETQYF,TGTGCCAGCAGCTTGACCAGGGGATGGCAAGAGACCCAGTACTTC
16,TRBV7-9,TRBD2,medium-sized,TRBJ2-4,CASSASGGLAKNIQYF,TGTGCCAGCAGCGCCAGCGGGGGGCTAGCCAAAAACATTCAGTACTTC
12,TRBV10-3,.,few,TRBJ1-5,CATRDSNQPQHF,TGTGCCACCCGGGATAGCAATCAGCCCCAGCATTTT
13,TRBV15,.,few,TRBJ1-1,CATSNRRTAEAFF,TGTGCCACCAGCAATCGAAGGACAGCTGAAGCTTTCTTT
16,TRBV19,.,many,TRBJ2-4,CASSWRTKEAKNIQYF,TGTGCCAGTAGCTGGCGGACCAAGGAAGCCAAAAACATTCAGTACTTC
18,TRBV4-1,.,few,TRBJ1-3,CASSPWEEGHPTGNTIYF,TGCGCCAGCAGCCCATGGGAGGAGGGGCACCCAACTGGAAACACCATATATTTT
14,TRBV29-1,.,.,TRBJ2-7,CSVELVGRSYEQYF,TGCAGCGTTGAATTGGTTGGGAGGTCCTACGAGCAGTACTTC
14,TRBV12-3/TRBV12-4,.,many,TRBJ2-5,CASSPLAGEETQYF,TGTGCCAGCAGTCCCCTGGCAGGGGAAGAGACCCAGTACTTC
15,TRBV2,TRBD1,.,TRBJ2-1,CASSSRTGGRNEQFF,TGTGCCAGCAGTTCCCGGACAGGGGGAAGGAATGAGCAGTTCTTC
15,TRBV7-2,.,few,TRBJ2-1,CASSRTGEAYNEQFF,TGTGCCAGCAGTCGAACAGGGGAGGCCTACAATGAGCAGTTCTTC
13,TRBV20-1,.,.,TRBJ2-1,CSGDSTLYNEQFF,TGCTCAGGAGACTCGACGTTATACAATGAGCAGTTCTTC
12,TRBV5-4,.,few,TRBJ2-1,CASSVAGNEQFF,TGTGCCAGCAGCGTGGCAGGCAATGAGCAGTTCTTC
13,TRBV19,.,.,TRBJ2-7,CASSMGSSYEQYF,TGTGCCAGTAGTATGGGCAGCTCCTACGAGCAGTACTTC
16,TRBV14,TRBD1,.,TRBJ2-6,CASSPRQGPGANVLTF,TGTGCCAGCAGCCCGCGACAGGGGCCTGGGGCCAACGTCCTGACTTTC
16,TRBV6-2/TRBV6-3,.,.,TRBJ1-6,CASSSRQSSYNSPLHF,TGTGCCAGCAGTTCTCGACAGAGCTCCTATAATTCACCCCTCCACTTT
15,TRBV20-1,.,.,TRBJ2-1,CSARRLQSSYNEQFF,TGCAGTGCCCGGCGACTCCAAAGCTCCTACAATGAGCAGTTCTTC
14,TRBV29-1,.,few,TRBJ2-3,CSVGGARSTDTQYF,TGCAGCGTTGGAGGGGCCCGGAGCACAGATACGCAGTATTTT
14,TRBV5-1,.,.,TRBJ2-3,CASSWDPGTDTQYF,TGCGCCAGCAGCTGGGACCCCGGCACAGATACGCAGTATTTT
17,TRBV7-8,TRBD2,few,TRBJ2-3,CASSKRTSGGYTDTQYF,TGTGCCAGCAGCAAACGGACTAGCGGGGGGTACACAGATACGCAGTATTTT
15,TRBV6-5,.,.,TRBJ1-1,CASSYSTGLNTEAFF,TGTGCCAGCAGTTACTCGACGGGGCTGAACACTGAAGCTTTCTTT
14,TRBV7-9,TRBD1,.,TRBJ1-4,CASSLTGGREKLFF,TGTGCCAGCAGCTTGACAGGGGGCCGGGAAAAACTGTTTTTT
15,TRBV3-1,.,few,TRBJ1-6,CASSQGSGRNSPLHF,TGTGCCAGCAGCCAAGGGTCAGGGCGGAATTCACCCCTCCACTTT
17,TRBV2,.,few,TRBJ1-2,CASSDISKGRSPYGYTF,TGTGCCAGCAGTGATATTAGTAAGGGCCGCAGCCCCTATGGCTACACCTTC
13,TRBV29-1,TRBD1,few,TRBJ1-2,CSSRDRGNYGYTF,TGCAGTAGCCGGGACAGGGGTAACTATGGCTACACCTTC
14,TRBV7-9,.,.,TRBJ1-2,CASSYPGADGGYTF,TGTGCCAGCAGCTACCCCGGGGCGGATGGAGGCTACACCTTC
14,TRBV7-2,TRBD2,many,TRBJ2-3,CASSTGGAGDTQYF,TGTGCCAGCAGCACCGGGGGGGCCGGAGATACGCAGTATTTT
14,TRBV2,.,.,TRBJ1-6,CASISGPYNSPLHF,TGTGCCAGCATATCCGGGCCTTATAATTCACCCCTCCACTTT
17,TRBV4-2,TRBD2,.,TRBJ2-5,CASSQGGASGVQETQYF,TGTGCCAGCAGCCAAGGGGGGGCTAGCGGGGTCCAAGAGACCCAGTACTTC
16,TRBV27,TRBD1,.,TRBJ1-1,CASSQGQGPGRTEAFF,TGTGCCAGCAGCCAGGGACAGGGGCCCGGAAGAACTGAAGCTTTCTTT
16,TRBV15,.,.,TRBJ2-2,CATSRGFTRNTGELFF,TGTGCCACCAGCAGAGGGTTCACGAGGAACACCGGGGAGCTGTTTTTT
13,TRBV27,.,many,TRBJ1-5,CASSFGGEQPQHF,TGTGCCAGCAGTTTCGGGGGTGAACAGCCCCAGCATTTT